The 24 T cell receptor beta chains listed next were all sequenced from one sample in a study of response to subunit inactivated influenza vaccine. Via MiXCR, TCRdb re-called the RT-PCR reads, giving one row per CDR3 protein. The sample yields about 780,000 distinct CDR3 sequences, about a fifth seen once. This specimen was PBMCs from blood, taken about 5 days after vaccination. The receptor source for this set is a man aged 45-60 years who received an inactivated influenza vaccine.

V usage is TRBV6-1 and J usage is TRBJ1-4; 9 nucleotides agree with TRBD1. Germline V CDR1 and CDR2: MNHNS, SASEGT. The CDR3 totals 16 residues. V lost 1 base and J lost 1; bases outside the gene matches: 1. For the CDR3, the DNA is TGTGCCAGCAGTGAAGGACAGGGGGTAACTAATGAAAAACTGTTTTTT. Translation gives CASSEGQGVTNEKLFF.

The rearrangement links TRBV20-1 to TRBJ2-7, with D possibly being TRBD1 or TRBD2 (5 bases each). The CDR3 sequence is 14 residues long. Germline CDR1 DFQATT, CDR2 SNEGSKA (reference sequence). Deletions cut 3 bases from V and 2 bases from J, with 14 bases between. CDR3 nucleotide sequence: TGCAGTGCTAGTGGGCAGGGAGCCACCTACGAGCAGTACTTC. Protein product: CSASGQGATYEQYF.

This clonotype was recorded a few times. The chain recombines TRBV14 with TRBJ1-1; no reliable D call. CDR1 and CDR2 (germline): SGHDN, FVKESK. Trimming pared 1 base from V and 1 base from J, leaving 10 bases between. This CDR3 contains 15 residues. The CDR3 DNA is TGTGCCAGCAGCCAAGGTGTGTTGAGGAACACTGAAGCTTTCTTT. Amino acid sequence: CASSQGVLRNTEAFF.

This clonotype was found a few times. The CDR3: CASSFPGSKPTMYEQYF. The CDR3 nucleotides are TGTGCCAGCAGCTTTCCGGGATCCAAACCCACCATGTACGAGCAGTACTTC. J is TRBJ2-7 and V is TRBV5-8, with a tentative D call TRBD2 (5 bases). CDR1 SGHTS and CDR2 YDEGEE come from the germline V gene. The CDR3 runs to 17 residues. The V end was cut by 2 bases, the J end by 4 bases, with 22 bases between.

This chain connects TRBV7-3 to TRBJ2-2; D uncertain. The CDR3 totals 15 residues. The germline CDR1 and CDR2 sequences are SGHTA and FQGTGA. V lost 2 bases and J lost 0, with 7 bases in between. The CDR3 coding sequence is TGTGCCAGCAGCTTACTGTCTACGAACACCGGGGAGCTGTTTTTT. Its protein product is CASSLLSTNTGELFF.

V is TRBV29-1 and J is TRBJ2-7, with TRBD2 matching 8 bases. The CDR3 totals 12 residues. The V and J ends lost 6 bases and 5 bases, in that order; junction bases with no gene match: 6. Per the germline V gene, CDR1 is SQVTM and CDR2 is ANQGSEA. CDR3 in DNA: TGCAGCGTGGGCGGGACTAGGAACGAGCAGTACTTC. Its translation: CSVGGTRNEQYF.

The chain recombines TRBV6-2 or TRBV6-3 with TRBJ2-2; either TRBD1 or TRBD2 may fit D (5 bases each). V lost 1 base, J lost 0 bases, and 9 bases lay in between. Per the germline V gene, CDR1 is MNHEY and CDR2 is SVGEGT. This CDR3 has 16 amino acids. For the CDR3, the DNA is TGTGCCAGCAGTTACTTTGGGACCTCGAACACCGGGGAGCTGTTTTTT. This sequence encodes CASSYFGTSNTGELFF.

The genes are TRBV20-1 and TRBJ2-1; TRBD2 matches at 8 bases. The CDR3 sequence is 13 residues long. Germline CDR1 DFQATT, CDR2 SNEGSKA (reference sequence). V trimming: 3 bases; J trimming: 9 bases; junction bases outside the gene matches: 7. The CDR3 reads CSASRGGGTEQFF. The CDR3 DNA sequence: TGCAGTGCTAGTAGGGGCGGGGGGACTGAGCAGTTCTTC.

This chain connects TRBV21-1 to TRBJ2-7; the D call TRBD2 from the table was never checked on the DNA. TRBV21-1 is a pseudogene locus. The CDR3 runs to 14 residues. In nucleotides, the CDR3 is TGTGCCAGCAGCATTTGGACTAGCCCGTACGAGCAGTACTTC. Its translation is CASSIWTSPYEQYF.

The chain joins TRBV29-1 to TRBJ1-1; unclear D gene. The CDR3 totals 13 residues. V was shortened by 7 bases and J by 4 bases, with 16 bases between the two germline ends. Germline V gene lookup returns CDR1 SQVTM and CDR2 ANQGSEA. The CDR3, as DNA: TGCAGCGGCCGAGTGGATTTGGGCACTGAAGCTTTCTTT. Translating it yields CSGRVDLGTEAFF.

This clonotype was observed many times. V usage is TRBV5-1 and J usage is TRBJ2-7; no definite D call. The CDR3 consists of 14 residues. Looked up from germline, CDR1 is SGHRS and CDR2 is YFSETQ. With 1 base removed from V and 3 bases from J, the gap between germline ends came to 11 bases. CDR3 residues: CASSLSSRLYEQYF. CDR3 bases: TGCGCCAGCAGCTTGAGTAGCAGACTCTACGAGCAGTACTTC. The whole variable domain, remainder taken from reference TRBV5-1 and TRBJ2-7, is KAGVTQTPRYLIKTRGQQVTLSCSPISGHRSVSWYQQTPGQGLQFLFEYFSETQRNKGNFPGRFSGRQFSNSRSEMNVSTLELGDSALYLCASSLSSRLYEQYFGPGTRLTVT.

The V gene is TRBV7-2, the J gene TRBJ2-7; the D gene is possibly TRBD1 (5 bases). Trimming pared 1 base from V and 7 bases from J, leaving 17 bases between. The germline gives CDR1 SGHTA, CDR2 FQGNSA. This CDR3 is 15 amino acids long. DNA of the CDR3: TGTGCCAGCAGCTTAGAGCAAGGGGCCCTGGGGGAGCAGTACTTC. Protein sequence: CASSLEQGALGEQYF.

The CDR3 DNA reads as TGTGCCAGCAGTTACTCGAGGCTCGACACTGAAGCTTTCTTT. Translating gives CASSYSRLDTEAFF. V usage is TRBV6-2 or TRBV6-3 and J usage is TRBJ1-1; D ambiguous. Per the germline V gene, CDR1 is MNHEY and CDR2 is SVGEGT. The V gene lost 0 bases and the J gene lost 3 bases, with 8 bases spanning the gap. CDR3 length: 14 amino acids.

The J gene is TRBJ2-1, the V gene TRBV4-3; a possible D gene is TRBD1 (5 bases). V was trimmed by 0 bases and J by 7 bases, leaving 16 bases between them. Germline V gene data show CDR1 as LGHNA and CDR2 as YSLEER. This CDR3 has 16 amino acids. The CDR3 reads CASSQDYSGIKNEQFF. The CDR3 nucleotides read TGCGCCAGCAGCCAAGATTACTCAGGGATTAAAAATGAGCAGTTCTTC.

This clonotype came up a few times. The chain uses TRBV20-1 and TRBJ2-5, with D perhaps given as TRBD1 or TRBD2 (6 bases each). This CDR3 comprises 11 residues. Trimming left V 7 bases short and J 2 bases short, with 8 bases between. The germline V gene encodes CDR1 DFQATT and CDR2 SNEGSKA (reference sequence). CDR3 residues: CSGGTQETQYF. In DNA, the CDR3 is TGCAGTGGCGGGACACAAGAGACCCAGTACTTC.

The V gene is TRBV7-9, the J gene TRBJ2-7; D is unresolved. The CDR3 totals 11 residues. Trimming shortened V by 3 bases and J by 6 bases, and 6 bases separated the two germline ends. CDR1 is SEHNR, CDR2 FQNEAQ, per germline (reference sequence). DNA for the CDR3: TGTGCCAGCAGCTTGTATGGCGAGCAGTACTTC. This codes for CASSLYGEQYF. The complete variable domain, with remaining parts taken from reference TRBV7-9 and TRBJ2-7, reads DTGVSQNPRHKITKRGQNVTFRCDPISEHNRLYWYRQTLGQGPEFLTYFQNEAQLEKSRLLSDRFSAERPKGSFSTLEIQRTEQGDSAMYLCASSLYGEQYFGPGTRLTVT.

In its sample, this clonotype was seen a few times. The chain recombines TRBV7-9 with TRBJ2-1, with 14 bases identical to TRBD2. This CDR3 contains 16 residues. After removal of 3 bases from V and 8 bases from J, the junction contained 6 bases not matched to a gene. Germline CDR1 is SEHNR and CDR2 is FQNEAQ (reference sequence). As DNA, the CDR3 is TGTGCCAGCAGCTTGATAGGACTAGCGGGAGGAGATGAGCAGTTCTTC. Translated, it gives CASSLIGLAGGDEQFF.

This clonotype was seen ten or more times. The chain combines TRBV4-3 with TRBJ2-1; 13 bases are a match to TRBD2. Germline CDR1 is LGHNA and CDR2 is YSLEER. This CDR3 spans 18 amino acids. V lost 0 bases and J lost 14; bases outside the gene matches: 16. In nucleotides, the CDR3 is TGCGCCAGCAGCCAAGATACCACCGGGACTAGCGGGAACTCTCCGAAGTTCTTC. Residues: CASSQDTTGTSGNSPKFF.

This clonotype was seen only a few times. This rearrangement joins TRBV4-3 to TRBJ2-7; TRBD2 aligns across 8 bases. J lost 2 bases, V lost 5 bases, and 11 bases had no gene match. This CDR3 has 16 residues. Germline V gene sequence: CDR1 LGHNA, CDR2 YSLEER. In DNA, the CDR3 is TGCGCCAGCAGCGCCAAGACTAGCGAGTTCACCTACGAGCAGTACTTC. Its protein is CASSAKTSEFTYEQYF.

In this sample, this clonotype turned up a few times. The rearrangement uses TRBV6-5 and TRBJ2-7; 11 nucleotides align to TRBD1. The CDR3 is 14 residues long. The ends lost 0 bases at V and 6 bases at J; junction bases unmatched: 1. Per germline, CDR1 MNHEY and CDR2 SVGAGI. This CDR3 is CASSYSGTGGEQYF. The CDR3 nucleotides read TGTGCCAGCAGTTACTCTGGGACAGGGGGCGAGCAGTACTTC.

A few counts support this clonotype. The genes are TRBV20-1 and TRBJ2-4; 15 bases match TRBD2. V lost 8 bases and J lost 3; bases outside the gene matches: 8. CDR1 is DFQATT and CDR2 is SNEGSKA in the germline V gene (reference sequence). The CDR3 is made up of 16 amino acids. The CDR3, as DNA: TGCAGTATATCAGGGGGACTAGCGGGAGGCAAAAACATTCAGTACTTC. Its protein is CSISGGLAGGKNIQYF.

The genes are TRBV7-2 and TRBJ2-7; D perhaps matches TRBD1 (6 bases). V lost 5 bases, J lost 9 bases, and 14 bases lay in between. This CDR3 contains 12 residues. Germline V gives CDR1 SGHTA, CDR2 FQGNSA. CDR3 loop: CASSLDRLGQYF. DNA for the CDR3: TGTGCCAGCAGCCTCGACAGGCTCGGGCAGTACTTC. The full variable domain, its missing parts supplied by reference TRBV7-2 and TRBJ2-7, is GAGVSQSPSNKVTEKGKDVELRCDPISGHTALYWYRQSLGQGLEFLIYFQGNSAPDKSGLPSDRFSAERTGGSVSTLTIQRTQQEDSAVYLCASSLDRLGQYFGPGTRLTVT.

The rearrangement joins TRBV6-5 to TRBJ2-7; a possible D gene is TRBD2 (5 bases). CDR1 is MNHEY and CDR2 is SVGAGI in the germline V gene. V was pared by 2 bases and J by 5 bases, with 16 bases between. This CDR3 is built from 15 residues. CDR3 residues: CASSYRGLANDEQYF. DNA for the CDR3: TGTGCCAGCAGTTACCGAGGGCTAGCTAACGACGAGCAGTACTTC.

The rearrangement uses TRBV20-1 and TRBJ2-1; D may be TRBD1 (6 bases). Trimming left V 6 bases short and J 5 bases short, with 14 bases between. Germline CDR1 DFQATT, CDR2 SNEGSKA (reference sequence). This CDR3 region has 13 residues. CDR3 nucleotides: TGCAGTGCCTGGACAGTGAGGGACAATGAGCAGTTCTTC. It encodes CSAWTVRDNEQFF.